One sample yielded the 10 T cell receptor beta chains listed below, sequenced in a study of neurological immune-mediated disorders. TCRdb ran MiXCR on the 5' RACE reads and lists one entry per CDR3 protein. The table records about 59,000 distinct CDR3 sequences, around 3.5% of them present only once. Sequencing was performed on PBMCs. The receptors were sampled from a young woman with multiple sclerosis.

Many counts were recorded for this clonotype. The chain carries TRBV7-2 and TRBJ1-1; 10 bases are shared with TRBD1. The V gene's germline CDR1 is SGHTA and CDR2 FQGNSA. With 5 bases clipped from V and 4 bases from J, the junction kept 13 bases outside the gene matches. The CDR3 extends over 17 amino acids. The CDR3 DNA reads as TGTGCCAGCAGCGGGATCAGGACAGGGGGATTGGGCACTGAAGCTTTCTTT. Its protein is CASSGIRTGGLGTEAFF.

There are many counts of this clonotype. The chain recombines TRBV19 with TRBJ1-1; D call uncertain. The germline V gene encodes CDR1 LNHDA and CDR2 SQIVND (reference sequence). V shed 6 bases and J shed 1 base, with 9 bases lying between them. The CDR3 is 13 amino acids. The CDR3 nucleotides are TGTGCCAGTAGCCCATTCAGGAACACTGAAGCTTTCTTT. Protein product: CASSPFRNTEAFF. Drawing the rest from reference TRBV19 and TRBJ1-1, the complete variable domain is DGGITQSPKYLFRKEGQNVTLSCEQNLNHDAMYWYRQDPGQGLRLIYYSQIVNDFQKGDIAEGYSVSREKKESFPLTVTSAQKNPTAFYLCASSPFRNTEAFFGQGTRLTVV.

This clonotype was seen repeatedly, ten times or more. The V call is TRBV15, the J call TRBJ2-4, with 12 bases lining up with TRBD2. CDR3 length: 14 residues. J lost 10 bases, V lost 5 bases, and 6 bases had no gene match. Germline V lookup: CDR1 LNHNV, CDR2 YYDKDF (reference sequence). CDR3 coding DNA: TGTGCCACCAGCTCCGGGACTAGCGGGCTTATTCAGTACTTC. Translation gives CATSSGTSGLIQYF.

J is TRBJ1-1 and V is TRBV4-1, with D uncertain. The CDR3 has 17 amino acids. Germline V gives CDR1 MGHRA, CDR2 YSYEKL. The V and J ends lost 1 base and 3 bases respectively, with 18 bases between them. The chain's CDR3 is CASSQVNAYEKDTEAFF. The CDR3 bases are TGCGCCAGCAGCCAAGTTAATGCGTACGAGAAGGACACTGAAGCTTTCTTT.

This clonotype was recorded many times. The rearrangement links TRBV7-9 to TRBJ1-5; possible D gene TRBD1, 6 bases. This CDR3 contains 16 residues. Between the trimmed V and J ends, which lost 4 bases and 0 bases, there was a span of 13 bases. Per the germline V gene, CDR1 is SEHNR and CDR2 is FQNEAQ (reference sequence). CDR3 bases: TGTGCCAGCAGCTCGTCGGACAGATATAGCAATCAGCCCCAGCATTTT. Amino acids: CASSSSDRYSNQPQHF.

Many counts were recorded for this clonotype. The chain joins TRBV28 to TRBJ1-1; the D gene is possibly TRBD1 (6 bases). V dropped 4 bases and J dropped 7 bases, with 19 bases sitting between them. This CDR3 has 15 residues. CDR1 is MDHEN and CDR2 is SYDVKM in the germline V gene. The CDR3 DNA sequence: TGTGCCAGCAGTTCCGGACAGAGACGTTCTCATGAAGCTTTCTTT. Its translation is CASSSGQRRSHEAFF.

This clonotype was recorded many times. Germline is not matched at one junction end, which may reflect a read error. The V and J genes are TRBV6-6 and TRBJ1-5, with D unresolved. CDR1 and CDR2 (germline): MNHNY, SVGAGI (reference sequence). The CDR3 length is 16 residues. The chain's CDR3 is CASNSRERLNNQPQNF. DNA of the CDR3: TGTGCCAGCAATAGCCGGGAGAGGCTAAACAATCAGCCCCAGAATTTT.

In this sample, this clonotype turned up a few times. The chain is built from TRBV12-3 or TRBV12-4 and TRBJ2-3; 13 bases match TRBD2. The junction had 16 bases not matched to a gene; V was cut back by 3 bases and J by 4 bases. This CDR3 is 20 amino acids long. The CDR3 DNA follows: TGTGCCAGCAGTTTGGGGGCAGGGAGAGGACTAGCGGGAGTCCCAGATACGCAGTATTTT. Protein: CASSLGAGRGLAGVPDTQYF.

Many counts were recorded for this clonotype. The rearrangement uses TRBV3-1 and TRBJ2-1; 9 bases align to TRBD2. The germline V gene encodes CDR1 LGHDT and CDR2 YNNKEL (reference sequence). With 4 bases clipped from V and 2 bases from J, the junction kept 3 bases outside the gene matches. This CDR3 is built from 15 residues. This CDR3 reads CASSLAGETYNEQFF. The CDR3 DNA reads as TGTGCCAGCAGCCTAGCGGGAGAGACCTACAATGAGCAGTTCTTC.

Concerning this clonotype itself: A much bigger clone sits one base away, suggesting this may be a read error. In DNA form, the CDR3 reads TGCGCCAGCAGTGACAAAAGTTGGCTTGAGCAGTACTTC. It translates to CASSDKSWLEQYF. This chain connects TRBV10-2 to TRBJ2-7; D is ambiguous. The V gene's germline CDR1 is WSHSY and CDR2 SAAADI. This CDR3 contains 13 residues. V was clipped by 3 bases and J by 7 bases, with 13 bases between them.